This note documents a single T cell receptor beta chain sequence. Its antigen remains unidentified. Base quality data are lacking; no much larger clone is found one base away. Libraries were built with the immunoSEQ multiplex PCR assay. TCRdb's version of the immuneACCESS table is confined to in-frame rearrangements and falls short of the full clone set. An unresolved V gene accounts for under half of the shortfall where checked; the remainder is of unknown origin. In all, the sample holds 95,000 to 120,000 clones, and around four fifths of those were seen once. The ten largest clones add up to roughly 6.5% of the sample. The record originates from a study of control samples from healthy donors and cancer patients (dated by TCRdb to 2020 to 2022). Via the germline V gene (reference sequence), CDR1 is SEHNR and CDR2 FQNEAQ. The CDR3 runs 12 amino acids, cysteine and phenylalanine included. Of all the DNA, just the CDR3 is kept, 36 bases in frame from base 1. The junction carries 1 base between V and J, which are trimmed by 7 bases and 0 bases respectively.

This sequence originates from a man aged 18 to 30 in good health. The sample consisted of blood. The chain joins TRBV7-9 to TRBJ2-6; the D gene remains uncertain. Here is the DNA: TGTGCCAGCAACTCTGGGGCCAACGTCCTGACTTTC. It codes for CASNSGANVLTF.